This T cell receptor (beta chain) was sequenced during a study of cytomegalovirus exposure and HLA in healthy donors. This clone has only a few counts. Clones were read by immunoSEQ multiplex PCR, and TCRdb kept only the in-frame ones, dropping some. The top ten clones hold around 1% of a sample with under 300,000 clones, 65% to 90% of them seen once. The V end lost 8 bases, the J end lost 5 bases, and 15 bases lay between the germline ends. There are 13 residues in the CDR3. The germline CDR1 and CDR2 sequences are LNHDA and SQIVND (reference sequence). The sequence was obtained from a young woman in good health and CMV-seronegative. The chain employs TRBV19 and TRBJ1-1, with D possibly TRBD1 on 6 matching bases. The sample consisted of PBMCs. Written as DNA, the CDR3 is TGTGCCAGTGCCCAGCAGGGGTGGACTGAAGCTTTCTTT. Its protein is CASAQQGWTEAFF.